This passage covers 16 T cell receptor beta chains from one sample sequenced in a study of blood T cell repertoires in COVID-19. Measured with immunoSEQ multiplex PCR; TCRdb has only the in-frame clones, and not every one. Of roughly 250,000 clones in the sample, around 81% were seen once. The sequenced material came from peripheral blood. These receptors all come from a woman aged 55-69 years with active or convalescent COVID-19.

The rearrangement joins TRBV3-1 (or the pseudogene TRBV3-2) to TRBJ2-1; 9 bases fit TRBD2. Germline V lookup: CDR1 LGHDT, CDR2 YNNKEL (reference sequence). Trimming at V came to 0 bases and at J to 4 bases, leaving 1 base not matched to a gene. This CDR3 is 15 amino acids long. The CDR3 sequence is CASSQDLAGYNEQFF. CDR3 in DNA: TGTGCCAGCAGCCAAGACCTAGCGGGGTACAATGAGCAGTTCTTC.

The chain uses TRBV5-4 and TRBJ1-3; possibly TRBD1 for D (6 bases). Germline V gene lookup returns CDR1 SGHNT and CDR2 YYREEE (reference sequence). The CDR3 runs to 17 residues. Deletions cut 0 bases from V and 6 bases from J, with 19 bases between. Written as DNA, the CDR3 is TGTGCCAGCAGCTTGGGGACAGCCCAGCAGGGGTTAAACACCATATATTTT. Its protein product is CASSLGTAQQGLNTIYF.

This rearrangement joins TRBV24-1 to TRBJ1-5, with a tentative D call TRBD1 (5 bases). This CDR3 contains 19 residues. The V and J ends lost 0 bases and 3 bases respectively, with 20 bases between them. Per germline, CDR1 KGHDR and CDR2 SFDVKD. The CDR3 nucleotides are TGTGCCACCAGTGATTTGGACTCTACGGGGGGGGGATCCAATCAGCCCCAGCATTTT. This encodes CATSDLDSTGGGSNQPQHF.

This chain links TRBV6-5 with TRBJ2-1; possibly TRBD2 for D (5 bases). The V end lost 2 bases, the J end lost 4 bases, and 6 bases lay between the germline ends. CDR3 length: 13 amino acids. From germline, CDR1 is MNHEY and CDR2 SVGAGI. This CDR3 reads CASSYREYNEQFF. The CDR3 region has the DNA TGTGCCAGCAGTTACAGGGAGTACAATGAGCAGTTCTTC.

This chain links TRBV3-1 (or the pseudogene TRBV3-2) with TRBJ1-2; 8 bases align to TRBD1. The CDR3 is 14 amino acids. V lost 4 bases to trimming and J lost 3 bases; unmatched junction nucleotides: 4. CDR1 is LGHDT and CDR2 is YNNKEL in the germline V gene (reference sequence). In DNA form, the CDR3 reads TGTGCCAGCAGCCCCCCAGGGGGCTACTATGGCTACACCTTC. Translating it yields CASSPPGGYYGYTF.

The chain carries TRBV5-5 and TRBJ1-4; D not resolved. Trimming took 4 bases from V and 8 from J, leaving 18 bases between them. Germline-derived CDR1 and CDR2 are SGHKS and YYEKEE (reference sequence). CDR3 size: 15 residues. The CDR3 DNA sequence: TGTGCCAGCAGCATCAACAGCGGTCAAGGGGAAAAACTGTTTTTT. This gives the protein CASSINSGQGEKLFF.

The chain has TRBV2 and TRBJ2-2, with 9 bases aligning to TRBD2. The CDR3 is made up of 17 amino acids. V dropped 3 bases and J dropped 3; count of bases not matched to a gene: 8. The V gene's germline CDR1 is SNHLY and CDR2 FYNNEI. The CDR3 nucleotides read TGTGCCAGCAGTGATCTGGAGGCGGGGGGGCACACCGGGGAGCTGTTTTTT. It yields the protein CASSDLEAGGHTGELFF.

The chain employs TRBV7-2 and TRBJ2-3, with 10 nucleotides matching TRBD2. The V gene end was trimmed by 2 bases and the J gene end by 1 base; junction bases not matched to a gene: 3. This CDR3 is 16 amino acids long. The germline gives CDR1 SGHTA, CDR2 FQGNSA. CDR3 sequence reads: CASSLILAGGTDTQYF. CDR3 sequence (DNA): TGTGCCAGCAGCTTAATTCTAGCGGGGGGCACAGATACGCAGTATTTT.

The chain carries TRBV2 and TRBJ2-3; 9 bases fit TRBD2. The CDR3 length is 15 residues. Germline CDR1 and CDR2: SNHLY and FYNNEI. The trim removed 5 bases at V and 2 bases at J, leaving 5 bases unmatched. CDR3 residues: CASSLSGGNTDTQYF. The CDR3 region has the DNA TGTGCCAGCAGTCTTAGCGGGGGCAACACAGATACGCAGTATTTT.

V is TRBV5-6 and J is TRBJ1-4, with 10 bases identical to TRBD1. CDR3 length equals 18 residues. After removal of 4 bases from V and 1 base from J, the junction contained 10 bases not matched to a gene. Per germline, CDR1 SGHDT and CDR2 YYEEEE. CDR3 region: CASSQRTGGSGTNEKLFF. CDR3 nucleotide sequence: TGTGCCAGCAGCCAAAGGACAGGGGGAAGCGGAACTAATGAAAAACTGTTTTTT.

This chain connects TRBV11-2 to TRBJ1-4; D is possibly TRBD1 (6 bases). This CDR3 region has 14 residues. Germline CDR1 is SGHAT and CDR2 is FQNNGV. V lost 2 bases and J lost 8, with 12 bases in between. CDR3 DNA sequence: TGTGCCAGCAGCTTAAGTGGGGGCACAGAAAAACTGTTTTTT. Protein sequence: CASSLSGGTEKLFF. Looking up the rest from reference TRBV11-2 and TRBJ1-4 gives the full variable domain: EAGVAQSPRYKIIEKRQSVAFWCNPISGHATLYWYQQILGQGPKLLIQFQNNGVVDDSQLPKDRFSAERLKGVDSTLKIQPAKLEDSAVYLCASSLSGGTEKLFFGSGTQLSVL.

This clone was seen a handful of times. The rearrangement joins TRBV5-1 to TRBJ2-2; TRBD2 matches 14 bases. The CDR3 runs to 18 residues. Germline V gene sequence: CDR1 SGHRS, CDR2 YFSETQ. V shed 4 bases and J 5 bases; nucleotides not matched to a gene: 10. Here the CDR3 reads CASSPKTSGGAVTGELFF. CDR3 DNA sequence: TGCGCCAGCAGCCCCAAGACTAGCGGGGGGGCCGTGACCGGGGAGCTGTTTTTT.

The DNA for the CDR3 is TGTGCCAGCAGTGTAGCAGGGAGGTCGAATTCACCCCTCCACTTT. It is translated as CASSVAGRSNSPLHF. The V gene is TRBV2, the J gene TRBJ1-6; D might be TRBD1 (5 bases). Germline assignment: CDR1 SNHLY and CDR2 FYNNEI. V lost 4 bases to trimming and J lost 7 bases, with 14 bases between them. The length of the CDR3 is 15 residues.

V is TRBV7-2 and J is TRBJ2-1, with D perhaps matching TRBD2 (5 bases). Germline V gives CDR1 SGHTA, CDR2 FQGNSA. The CDR3 totals 16 residues. Trimming cost V 1 base and J 4 bases, with 14 bases left between them. The CDR3 region is CASSLDGWGDYNEQFF. The CDR3 nucleotides are TGTGCCAGCAGCTTAGATGGGTGGGGAGATTACAATGAGCAGTTCTTC.

The chain carries TRBV4-2 and TRBJ2-1; 14 nucleotides align to TRBD2. Germline loops: CDR1 LGHNA, CDR2 YNFKEQ. The CDR3 spans 17 residues. After removal of 2 bases from V and 9 bases from J, the junction contained 9 bases not matched to a gene. The CDR3 coding sequence is TGTGCCAGCAGCCAAAGACTAGCGGGGGGGCTCACGGGTGAGCAGTTCTTC. This translates into CASSQRLAGGLTGEQFF.

The V gene is TRBV6-5, the J gene TRBJ1-2; 7 bases map to TRBD1. The CDR3 is made up of 13 amino acids. With 9 bases clipped from V and 0 bases from J, the junction kept 4 bases outside the gene matches. CDR1 and CDR2 (germline): MNHEY, SVGAGI. The CDR3 nucleotides read TGTGCCAGTATCAGGGGGACTAACTATGGCTACACCTTC. This translates into CASIRGTNYGYTF.